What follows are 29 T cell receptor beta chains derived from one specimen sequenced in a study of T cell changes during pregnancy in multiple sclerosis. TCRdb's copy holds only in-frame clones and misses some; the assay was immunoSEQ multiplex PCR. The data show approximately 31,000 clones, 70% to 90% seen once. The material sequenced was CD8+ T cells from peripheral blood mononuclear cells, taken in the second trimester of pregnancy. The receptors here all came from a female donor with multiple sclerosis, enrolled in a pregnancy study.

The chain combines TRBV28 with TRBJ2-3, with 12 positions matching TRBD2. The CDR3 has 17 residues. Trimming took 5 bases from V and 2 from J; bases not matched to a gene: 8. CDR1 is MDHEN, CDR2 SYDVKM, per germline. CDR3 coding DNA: TGTGCCAGCAGTACTACGGGACTAGCGGGTTTCACAGATACGCAGTATTTT. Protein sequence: CASSTTGLAGFTDTQYF.

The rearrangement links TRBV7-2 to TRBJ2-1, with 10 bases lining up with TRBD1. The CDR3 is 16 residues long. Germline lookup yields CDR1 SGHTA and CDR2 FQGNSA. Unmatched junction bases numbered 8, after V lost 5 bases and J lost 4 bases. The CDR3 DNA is TGTGCCAGCAGCCCCCGACAGGGGGCGTATTACAATGAGCAGTTCTTC. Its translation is CASSPRQGAYYNEQFF. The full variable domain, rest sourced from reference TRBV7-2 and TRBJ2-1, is GAGVSQSPSNKVTEKGKDVELRCDPISGHTALYWYRQSLGQGLEFLIYFQGNSAPDKSGLPSDRFSAERTGGSVSTLTIQRTQQEDSAVYLCASSPRQGAYYNEQFFGPGTRLTVL.

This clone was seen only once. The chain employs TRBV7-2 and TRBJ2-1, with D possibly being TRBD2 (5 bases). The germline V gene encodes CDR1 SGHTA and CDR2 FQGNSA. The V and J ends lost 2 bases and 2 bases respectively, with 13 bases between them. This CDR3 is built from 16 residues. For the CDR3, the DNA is TGTGCCAGCAGCTTAAACGCGGAGGTCCCCTACAATGAGCAGTTCTTC. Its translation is CASSLNAEVPYNEQFF.

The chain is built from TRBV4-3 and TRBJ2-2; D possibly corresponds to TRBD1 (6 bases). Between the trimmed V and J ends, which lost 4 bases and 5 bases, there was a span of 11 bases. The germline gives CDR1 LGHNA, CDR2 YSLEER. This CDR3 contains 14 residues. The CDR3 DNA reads TGCGCCAGCAGCCGGATACAGGGAACCGGGGAGCTGTTTTTT. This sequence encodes CASSRIQGTGELFF.

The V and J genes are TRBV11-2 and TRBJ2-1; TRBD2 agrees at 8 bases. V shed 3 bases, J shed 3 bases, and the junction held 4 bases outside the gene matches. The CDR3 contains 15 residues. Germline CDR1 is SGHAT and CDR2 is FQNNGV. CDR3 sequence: CASSLIGGGYNEQFF. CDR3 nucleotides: TGTGCCAGCAGCTTGATCGGGGGGGGCTACAATGAGCAGTTCTTC.

CDR3 DNA: TGTGCCTGGAGTCGACTAGCGGGAGTGGTTTCGGCCGGGGAGCTGTTTTTT. This encodes CAWSRLAGVVSAGELFF. V and J are TRBV30 and TRBJ2-2; TRBD2 aligns across 12 bases. Germline V gene sequence: CDR1 GTSNPN, CDR2 SVGIG (reference sequence). V lost 2 bases and J lost 6; bases outside the gene matches: 10. This CDR3 region has 17 residues. The full variable domain, with the rest looked up from reference TRBV30 and TRBJ2-2, is SQTIHQWPATLVQPVGSPLSLECTVEGTSNPNLYWYRQAAGRGLQLLFYSVGIGQISSEVPQNLSASRPQDRQFILSSKKLLLSDSGFYLCAWSRLAGVVSAGELFFGEGSRLTVL.

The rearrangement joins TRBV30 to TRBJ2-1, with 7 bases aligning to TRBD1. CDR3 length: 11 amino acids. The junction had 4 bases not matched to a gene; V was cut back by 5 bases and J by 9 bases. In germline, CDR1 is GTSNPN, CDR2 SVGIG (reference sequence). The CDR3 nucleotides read TGTGCCTGGTATACAGGGGTTGAGCAGTTCTTC. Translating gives CAWYTGVEQFF.

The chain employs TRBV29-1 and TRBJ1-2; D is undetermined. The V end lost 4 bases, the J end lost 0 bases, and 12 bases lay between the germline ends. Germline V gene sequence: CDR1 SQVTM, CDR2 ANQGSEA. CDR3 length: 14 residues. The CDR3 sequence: CSVGPQIPNYGYTF. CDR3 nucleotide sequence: TGCAGCGTTGGTCCGCAGATACCTAACTATGGCTACACCTTC. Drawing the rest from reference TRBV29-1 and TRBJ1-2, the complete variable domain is SAVISQKPSRDICQRGTSLTIQCQVDSQVTMMFWYRQQPGQSLTLIATANQGSEATYESGFVIDKFPISRPNLTFSTLTVSNMSPEDSSIYLCSVGPQIPNYGYTFGSGTRLTVV.

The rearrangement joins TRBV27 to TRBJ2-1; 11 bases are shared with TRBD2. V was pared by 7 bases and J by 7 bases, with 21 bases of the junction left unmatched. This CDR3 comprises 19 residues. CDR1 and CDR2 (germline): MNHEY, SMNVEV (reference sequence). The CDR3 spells CASTGITSGRLDPENEQFF. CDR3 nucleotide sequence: TGTGCCAGCACGGGGATTACTAGCGGGAGACTCGACCCTGAGAATGAGCAGTTCTTC.

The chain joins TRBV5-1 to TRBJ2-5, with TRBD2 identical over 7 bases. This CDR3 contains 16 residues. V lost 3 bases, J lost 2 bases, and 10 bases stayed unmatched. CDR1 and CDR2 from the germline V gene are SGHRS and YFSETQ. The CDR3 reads CASSSAVRGRQETQYF. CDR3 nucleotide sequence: TGCGCCAGCAGCTCGGCTGTGCGGGGGAGACAAGAGACCCAGTACTTC.

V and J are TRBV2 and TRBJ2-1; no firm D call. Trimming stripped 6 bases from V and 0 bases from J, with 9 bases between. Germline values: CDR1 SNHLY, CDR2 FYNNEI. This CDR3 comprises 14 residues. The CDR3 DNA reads TGTGCCAGCAGCTACTCAAGCTCCTACAATGAGCAGTTCTTC. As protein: CASSYSSSYNEQFF. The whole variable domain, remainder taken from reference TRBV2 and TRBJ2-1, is EPEVTQTPSHQVTQMGQEVILRCVPISNHLYFYWYRQILGQKVEFLVSFYNNEISEKSEIFDDQFSVERPDGSNFTLKIRSTKLEDSAMYFCASSYSSSYNEQFFGPGTRLTVL.

This CDR3 is CASSLGVTTAGGPYEQYF. The CDR3 DNA follows: TGTGCCAGCAGCTTAGGCGTGACGACAGCGGGAGGGCCGTACGAGCAGTACTTC. This sequence joins TRBV7-2 and TRBJ2-7, with TRBD2 matching over 10 bases. The CDR3 has 18 residues. After removal of 1 base from V and 4 bases from J, the junction contained 13 bases not matched to a gene. Germline V gene lookup returns CDR1 SGHTA and CDR2 FQGNSA.

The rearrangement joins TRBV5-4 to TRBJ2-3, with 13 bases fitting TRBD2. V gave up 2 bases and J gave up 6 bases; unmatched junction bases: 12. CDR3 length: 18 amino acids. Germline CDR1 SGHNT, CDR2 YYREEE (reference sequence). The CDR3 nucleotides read TGTGCCAGCAGCTTCATTCGAACAGGACTAGCGGGAGCGGATACGCAGTATTTT. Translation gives CASSFIRTGLAGADTQYF. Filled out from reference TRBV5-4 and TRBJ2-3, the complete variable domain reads ETGVTQSPTHLIKTRGQQVTLRCSSQSGHNTVSWYQQALGQGPQFIFQYYREEENGRGNFPPRFSGLQFPNYSSELNVNALELDDSALYLCASSFIRTGLAGADTQYFGPGTRLTVL.

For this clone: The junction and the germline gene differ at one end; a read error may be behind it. CDR3 nucleotides: TGTGCCAGTACTATAAGACAGGGCTTTAGCAATCAGCCCCAGCATTTT. Translation gives CASTIRQGFSNQPQHF. The V gene is TRBV19, the J gene TRBJ1-5, with 7 bases aligning to TRBD1. This CDR3 is built from 16 residues. The germline gives CDR1 LNHDA, CDR2 SQIVND (reference sequence).

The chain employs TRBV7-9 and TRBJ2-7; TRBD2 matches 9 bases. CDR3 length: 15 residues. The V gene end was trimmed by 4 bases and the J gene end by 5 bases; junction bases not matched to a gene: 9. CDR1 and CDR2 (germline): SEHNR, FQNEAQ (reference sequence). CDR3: CASSSIAGVFDEQYF. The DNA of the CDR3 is TGTGCCAGCAGCTCGATAGCGGGAGTCTTCGACGAGCAGTACTTC.

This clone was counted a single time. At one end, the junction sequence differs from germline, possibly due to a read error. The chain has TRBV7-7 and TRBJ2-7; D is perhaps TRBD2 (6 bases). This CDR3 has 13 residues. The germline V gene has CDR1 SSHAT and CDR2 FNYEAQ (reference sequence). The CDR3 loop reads CASSLISEGEQYF. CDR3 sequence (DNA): TGTGCTAGCAGCTTAATTTCGGAGGGTGAGCAGTACTTC.

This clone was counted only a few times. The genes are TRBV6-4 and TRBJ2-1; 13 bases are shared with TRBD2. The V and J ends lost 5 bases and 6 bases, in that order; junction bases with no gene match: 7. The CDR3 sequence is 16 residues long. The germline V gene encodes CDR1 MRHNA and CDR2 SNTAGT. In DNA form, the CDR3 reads TGTGCCAGCAGTAGAACCGGGACTAGCGGGGTCAATGAGCAGTTCTTC. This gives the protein CASSRTGTSGVNEQFF.

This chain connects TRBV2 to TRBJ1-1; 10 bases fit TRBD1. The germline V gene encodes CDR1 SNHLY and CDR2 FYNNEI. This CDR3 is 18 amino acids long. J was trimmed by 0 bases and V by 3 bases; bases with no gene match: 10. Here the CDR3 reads CASSDAGRQGAMNTEAFF. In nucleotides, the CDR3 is TGTGCCAGCAGTGATGCGGGAAGACAGGGGGCAATGAACACTGAAGCTTTCTTT. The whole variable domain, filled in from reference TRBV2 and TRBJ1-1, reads EPEVTQTPSHQVTQMGQEVILRCVPISNHLYFYWYRQILGQKVEFLVSFYNNEISEKSEIFDDQFSVERPDGSNFTLKIRSTKLEDSAMYFCASSDAGRQGAMNTEAFFGQGTRLTVV.

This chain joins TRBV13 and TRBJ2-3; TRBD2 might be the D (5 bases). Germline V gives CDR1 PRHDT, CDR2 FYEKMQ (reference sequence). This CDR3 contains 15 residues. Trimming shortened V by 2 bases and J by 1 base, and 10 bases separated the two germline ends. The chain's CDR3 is CASSLRDIRTDTQYF. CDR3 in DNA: TGTGCCAGCAGCTTACGGGATATACGCACAGATACGCAGTATTTT. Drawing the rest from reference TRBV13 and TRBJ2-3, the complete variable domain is AAGVIQSPRHLIKEKRETATLKCYPIPRHDTVYWYQQGPGQDPQFLISFYEKMQSDKGSIPDRFSAQQFSDYHSELNMSSLELGDSALYFCASSLRDIRTDTQYFGPGTRLTVL.

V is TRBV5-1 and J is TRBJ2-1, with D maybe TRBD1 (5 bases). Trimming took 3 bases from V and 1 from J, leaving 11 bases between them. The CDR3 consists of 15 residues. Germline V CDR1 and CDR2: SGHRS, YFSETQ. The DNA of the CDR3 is TGCGCCAGCAGCTCAGGGTTTGAATCCTACAATGAGCAGTTCTTC. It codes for CASSSGFESYNEQFF.

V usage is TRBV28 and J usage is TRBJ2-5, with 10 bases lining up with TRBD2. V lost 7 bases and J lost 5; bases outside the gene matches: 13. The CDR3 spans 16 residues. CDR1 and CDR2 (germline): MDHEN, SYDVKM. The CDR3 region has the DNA TGTGCCAGCATGGTTTCGCTAGCGGGAGCCTGGGAGACCCAGTACTTC. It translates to CASMVSLAGAWETQYF. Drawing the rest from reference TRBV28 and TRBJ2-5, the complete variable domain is DVKVTQSSRYLVKRTGEKVFLECVQDMDHENMFWYRQDPGLGLRLIYFSYDVKMKEKGDIPEGYSVSREKKERFSLILESASTNQTSMYLCASMVSLAGAWETQYFGPGTRLLVL.

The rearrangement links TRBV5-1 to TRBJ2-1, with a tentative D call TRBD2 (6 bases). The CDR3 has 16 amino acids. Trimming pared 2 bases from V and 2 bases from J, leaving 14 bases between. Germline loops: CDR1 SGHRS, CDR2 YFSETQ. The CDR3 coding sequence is TGCGCCAGCAGCTTTGGTAGCGGCAGGACCTACAATGAGCAGTTCTTC. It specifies CASSFGSGRTYNEQFF.

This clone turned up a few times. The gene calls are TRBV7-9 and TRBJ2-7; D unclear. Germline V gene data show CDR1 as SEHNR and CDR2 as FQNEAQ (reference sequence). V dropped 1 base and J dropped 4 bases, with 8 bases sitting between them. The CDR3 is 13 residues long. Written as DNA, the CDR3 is TGTGCCAGCAGCTTAGTAGCTTCTTACGAGCAGTACTTC. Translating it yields CASSLVASYEQYF.

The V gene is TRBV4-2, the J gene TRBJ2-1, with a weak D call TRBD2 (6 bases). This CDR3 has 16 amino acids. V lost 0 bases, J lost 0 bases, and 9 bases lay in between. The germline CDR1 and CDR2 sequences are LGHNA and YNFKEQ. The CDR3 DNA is TGTGCCAGCAGCCAAGACTTAGCGGTCTCCTACAATGAGCAGTTCTTC. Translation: CASSQDLAVSYNEQFF.

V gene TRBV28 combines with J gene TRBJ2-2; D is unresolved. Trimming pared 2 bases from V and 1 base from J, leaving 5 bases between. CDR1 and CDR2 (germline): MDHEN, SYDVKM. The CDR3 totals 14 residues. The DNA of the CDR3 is TGTGCCAGCAGTTTACGTTTGAACACCGGGGAGCTGTTTTTT. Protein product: CASSLRLNTGELFF.

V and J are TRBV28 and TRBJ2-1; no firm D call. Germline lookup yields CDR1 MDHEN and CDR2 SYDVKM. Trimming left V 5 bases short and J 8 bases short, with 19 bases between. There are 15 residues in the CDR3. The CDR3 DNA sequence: TGTGCCAGCAGTATTAACCAACGACGGGTCGATGAGCAGTTCTTC. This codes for CASSINQRRVDEQFF.

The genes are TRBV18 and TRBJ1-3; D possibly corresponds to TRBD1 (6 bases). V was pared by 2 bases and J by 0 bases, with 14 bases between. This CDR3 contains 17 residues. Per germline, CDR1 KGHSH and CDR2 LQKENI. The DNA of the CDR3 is TGTGCCAGCTCACCAGCACCGGGACACCCCTCTGGAAACACCATATATTTT. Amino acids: CASSPAPGHPSGNTIYF.

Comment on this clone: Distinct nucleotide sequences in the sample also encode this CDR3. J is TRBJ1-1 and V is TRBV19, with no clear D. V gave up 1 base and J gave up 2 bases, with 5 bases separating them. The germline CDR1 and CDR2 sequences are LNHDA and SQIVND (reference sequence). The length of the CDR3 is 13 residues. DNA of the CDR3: TGTGCCAGTAGTATAGGAGGAAACACTGAAGCTTTCTTT. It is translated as CASSIGGNTEAFF.

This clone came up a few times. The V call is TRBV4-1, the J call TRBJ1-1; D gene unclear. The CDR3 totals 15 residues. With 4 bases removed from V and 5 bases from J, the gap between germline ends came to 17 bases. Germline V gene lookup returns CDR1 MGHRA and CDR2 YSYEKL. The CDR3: CASSPRGTLATEAFF. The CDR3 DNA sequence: TGCGCCAGCAGCCCACGAGGCACCCTTGCTACTGAAGCTTTCTTT.